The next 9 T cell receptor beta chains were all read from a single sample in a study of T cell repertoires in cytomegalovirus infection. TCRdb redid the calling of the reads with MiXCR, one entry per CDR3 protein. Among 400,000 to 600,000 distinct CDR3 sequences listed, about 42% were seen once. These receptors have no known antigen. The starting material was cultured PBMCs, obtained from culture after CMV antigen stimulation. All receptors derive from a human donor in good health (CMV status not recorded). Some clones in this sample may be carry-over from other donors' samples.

Here the CDR3 DNA reads TGTGCCAGCAGCTTGACAGCCTACACTGAAGCTTTCTTT. Translating it yields CASSLTAYTEAFF. The chain uses TRBV7-9 and TRBJ1-1; D is possibly TRBD1 (5 bases). The CDR3 length is 13 residues. V lost 3 bases, J lost 3 bases, and 8 bases lay in between. Germline CDR1 reads SEHNR; CDR2 reads FQNEAQ (reference sequence).

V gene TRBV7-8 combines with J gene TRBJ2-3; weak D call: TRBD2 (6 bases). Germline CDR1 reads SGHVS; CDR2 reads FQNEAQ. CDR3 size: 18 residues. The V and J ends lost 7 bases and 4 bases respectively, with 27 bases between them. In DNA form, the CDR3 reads TGTGCCAGCACCACAGAAGGGCCCTGGAGGGGTAGGGCAGATACGCAGTATTTT. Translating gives CASTTEGPWRGRADTQYF.

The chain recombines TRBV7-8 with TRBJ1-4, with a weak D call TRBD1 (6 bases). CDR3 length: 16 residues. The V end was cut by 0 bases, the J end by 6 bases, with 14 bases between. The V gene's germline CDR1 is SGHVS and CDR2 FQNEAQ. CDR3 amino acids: CASSLAVQGRDEKLFF. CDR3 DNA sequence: TGTGCCAGCAGCTTAGCCGTCCAGGGGAGGGATGAAAAACTGTTTTTT.

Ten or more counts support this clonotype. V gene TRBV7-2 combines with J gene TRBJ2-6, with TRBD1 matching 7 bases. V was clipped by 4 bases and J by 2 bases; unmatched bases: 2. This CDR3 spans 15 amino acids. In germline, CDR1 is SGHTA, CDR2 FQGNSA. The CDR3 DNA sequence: TGTGCCAGCAGCTCAGACAGGGCTGGGGCCAACGTCCTGACTTTC. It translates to CASSSDRAGANVLTF.

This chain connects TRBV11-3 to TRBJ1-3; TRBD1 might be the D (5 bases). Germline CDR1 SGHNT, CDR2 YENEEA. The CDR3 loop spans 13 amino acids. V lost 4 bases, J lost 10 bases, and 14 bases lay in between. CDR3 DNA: TGTGCCAGCAGCTCCACAGGAGTAGATACCATATATTTT. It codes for CASSSTGVDTIYF.

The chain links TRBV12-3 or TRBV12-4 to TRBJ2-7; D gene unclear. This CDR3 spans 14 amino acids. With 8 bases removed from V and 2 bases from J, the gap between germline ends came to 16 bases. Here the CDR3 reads CASRQGGRPYEQYF. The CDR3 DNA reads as TGTGCCAGCCGTCAAGGCGGACGGCCCTACGAGCAGTACTTC.

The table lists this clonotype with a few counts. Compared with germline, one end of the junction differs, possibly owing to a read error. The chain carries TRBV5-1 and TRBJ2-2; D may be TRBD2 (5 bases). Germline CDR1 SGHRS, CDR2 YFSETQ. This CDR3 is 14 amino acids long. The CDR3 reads CASTLGERAGELFF. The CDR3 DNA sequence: TGCGCCAGCACCTTGGGAGAAAGGGCCGGGGAGCTGTTTTTT.

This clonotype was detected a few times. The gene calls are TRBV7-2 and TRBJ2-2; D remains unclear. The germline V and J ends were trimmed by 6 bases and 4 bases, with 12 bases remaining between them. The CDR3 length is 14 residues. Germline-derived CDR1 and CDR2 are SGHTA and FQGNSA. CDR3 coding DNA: TGTGCCAGCAGACCAACGGCACTCACCGGGGAGCTGTTTTTT. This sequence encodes CASRPTALTGELFF. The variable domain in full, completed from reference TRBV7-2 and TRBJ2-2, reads GAGVSQSPSNKVTEKGKDVELRCDPISGHTALYWYRQSLGQGLEFLIYFQGNSAPDKSGLPSDRFSAERTGGSVSTLTIQRTQQEDSAVYLCASRPTALTGELFFGEGSRLTVL.

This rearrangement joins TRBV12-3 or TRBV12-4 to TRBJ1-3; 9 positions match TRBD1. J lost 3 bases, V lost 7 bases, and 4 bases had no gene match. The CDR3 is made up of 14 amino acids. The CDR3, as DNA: TGTGCCAGCACACAGGGGGCATATGGAAACACCATATATTTT. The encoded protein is CASTQGAYGNTIYF.